This is a list of T cell receptor beta chains from one sample in a study of shared clonotypes between healthy human individuals. Data came from immunoSEQ multiplex PCR; TCRdb stores just in-frame clones and leaves some out. The profile covers about 2.1 million clones, with around 93% appearing a single time and about 1.8% taken by the ten largest. The sample was naive CD8+ T cells from PBMCs. The source of these receptors is a man between 18 and 35 years old in good health. Some clones in this sample may be carry-over from other donors' samples. Both conserved end residues are trimmed from each CDR3. Not all rows give a size; the values are once, few, many and, for expanded clones, a class.

>TRBJ2-2|9|TRBV29-1|.
SVQGVGELF
>TRBJ2-5|13|TRBV13|.
ASSSGLAGGETQY
>TRBJ2-7|14|TRBV25-1|.
ASSEGTTSGPYEQY
>TRBJ1-5|8|TRBV6-5|once
ASGPQPQH
>TRBJ2-7|11|TRBV27|.
ASSFSGGYEQY
>.|8|TRBV28|.
ASSSGTQY
>TRBJ1-4|12|TRBV7-5|.
VRRAGSPHEKLF
>TRBJ1-5|16|TRBV27|.
ASYSGTGANFYNQPQH
>TRBJ2-7|11|TRBV6-1|.
ASSEAGPSEQY
>TRBJ2-2|14|TRBV11-2|.
ASRGPGRINTGELF
>TRBJ2-7|13|TRBV28|.
ASSLILARAYEQY
>TRBJ2-1|15|TRBV7-9|.
ASSPRDGGGPYNEQF
>TRBJ2-7|16|TRBV29-1|once
SVEDPLVGTGTTYEQY
>TRBJ2-3|13|TRBV28|.
ASSPRAADTDTQY
>TRBJ2-1|12|TRBV9|once
ASSVVGSYNEQF
>TRBJ1-1|15|TRBV5-1|.
ASSATTSGTGVTEAF
>TRBJ1-2|13|TRBV6-5|.
ASSYPGTNNYGYT
>TRBJ2-1|9|TRBV6-5|.
ASRTGHEQF
>TRBJ1-1|13|TRBV18|.
ASSSWTEMNTEAF
>TRBJ2-7|14|TRBV27|.
ASSSMGDIFNYEQY
>TRBJ2-2|14|TRBV15|.
ATSRVPKPKTGELF
>TRBJ1-3|14|TRBV18|.
ASSPPTGASGNTIY
>TRBJ2-7|12|TRBV4-2|.
ASSPNNVLAGLY
>TRBJ2-2|13|TRBV7-6|.
ASSYSLGGTGELF
>TRBJ2-1|12|TRBV14|.
ASSPRLGENEQF
>TRBJ1-2|10|TRBV29-1|.
SVDPKNYGYT
>TRBJ1-5|14|TRBV18|.
ASSPDSRPGNQPQH
>TRBJ1-1|12|TRBV9|.
ASSVGLMNTEAF
>TRBJ2-7|10|TRBV29-1|.
SARDSPYEQY
>TRBJ2-7|9|TRBV5-6|.
ASSSAYEQY
>TRBJ1-2|15|TRBV11-2|.
ASSLDSGPELGYGYT
>TRBJ1-1|10|TRBV29-1|few
SAQPDRFEAF
>TRBJ2-1|17|TRBV4-1|.
ASSQDPSGTRLWDNEQF
>TRBJ2-7|13|TRBV11-2|.
ASSLGGGNSYEQY
>TRBJ2-7|10|TRBV28|.
ASSFAGAEQY
>TRBJ2-1|12|TRBV4-3|.
ASSQEGNYNEQF
>TRBJ2-1|11|TRBV27|.
ASRPRMFNEQF
>TRBJ2-3|14|TRBV29-1|.
SVEPATQVKGDTQY
>.|11|TRBV5-8|once
ASSRTGSYEQY
>TRBJ2-1|13|TRBV10-1|.
ASSEWSGTKDEQF
>TRBJ2-1|12|TRBV5-8|.
ASSLGSSYNEQF
>TRBJ2-7|11|TRBV19|.
ASSFGGTYEQY
>TRBJ2-7|14|TRBV6-5|.
ASSYSIGQSSYEQY
>TRBJ1-2|14|TRBV27|.
ASSSGTAKKNYGYT
>TRBJ2-3|13|TRBV9|.
ASSVGSGRTDTQY
>TRBJ1-3|15|TRBV7-9|.
ASSPKLQLSSGNTIY
>TRBJ2-7|12|TRBV5-1|.
ASSEDRVVDEQY
>TRBJ1-2|11|TRBV4-2|once
ASSQETAYGYT
>TRBJ2-1|13|TRBV2|few
ASRLGLPSYNEQF
>TRBJ2-1|14|TRBV27|.
ASIPDMPELYNEQF
>TRBJ2-2|15|TRBV27|.
ASSPSPGQGAAGELF
>TRBJ2-7|11|TRBV5-6|.
ASSQTVIHEQY
>TRBJ2-4|13|TRBV27|.
ASSLARGAGNIQY
>TRBJ1-3|13|TRBV11-2|.
ASSQAGAPGNTIY
>TRBJ2-3|13|TRBV4-3|once
ASSQSAYSADTQY
>TRBJ2-2|14|TRBV11-2|.
ASRTPPRNNTGELF
>TRBJ1-3|14|TRBV25-1|.
ASSEFSGTVRNTIY
>TRBJ2-7|12|TRBV9|.
ASSVVPGSYEQY
>TRBJ2-7|12|TRBV19|.
ASSGGTGGDEQY
>TRBJ2-7|10|TRBV7-8|.
ASSFNSYEQY